This TCR beta chain was sequenced during a study of cytotoxic CD8 clonotypes in ibrutinib-treated CLL. Study-level background: By median around 70 months, approximately twelve had progressed and around 15 stayed remitted; responses had been 2 complete and around 25 partial. Study-wide points: T-cell clonality at baseline went above that of age-matched healthy donors and rose and fell with circulating CD8+ T-cell counts. Treatment left the uncommon public clonotypes either contracted or stable in frequency.

In regard to this clone: The antigen remains unidentified.

From cryopreserved PBMCs came about 2 micrograms of genomic DNA used for TCR beta libraries. Generated by immunoSEQ multiplex PCR, the TCRdb table keeps only in-frame clones and is missing some. The profile shows 110,000 or so clones, approximately 56% of them singletons. The sample here was PBMCs, taken after 24 months of ibrutinib treatment. This receptor was taken from a human donor with chronic lymphocytic leukemia.

CDR3 amino acids: CASSHPGIRATRRETQYF. The CDR3 region has the DNA TGTGCCAGCAGCCACCCTGGGATCCGGGCCACCAGGCGGGAGACCCAGTACTTC. V usage is TRBV14 and J usage is TRBJ2-5; D uncertain. Germline values: CDR1 SGHDN, CDR2 FVKESK. The V end lost 3 bases, the J end lost 5 bases, and 25 bases lay between the germline ends. The CDR3 sequence is 18 residues long. The complete variable domain, with remaining parts taken from reference TRBV14 and TRBJ2-5, reads EAGVTQFPSHSVIEKGQTVTLRCDPISGHDNLYWYRRVMGKEIKFLLHFVKESKQDESGMPNNRFLAERTGGTYSTLKVQPAELEDSGVYFCASSHPGIRATRRETQYFGPGTRLLVL.